The sequence of this TCR beta chain was determined in a study of blood T cells in healthy people across ages. Study observations and caveats: PBMCs were not sorted, which prevented a conclusive comparison of naive versus antigen-experienced cells. Relative to aged donors, long-lived donors carried more naive CD4+ cells and displayed higher diversity.

The use of a sample-barcoded 5' primer and a J-beta primer mix characterized a second PCR of 7 to 11 cycles. TCRdb processed the 5' RACE reads anew with MiXCR; each CDR3 protein has one entry. The data hold around 800,000 distinct CDR3 sequences, with about 53% observed a single time. Caucasian, healthy and from Russia, the donors were aged between about 6 and 90. Deletions cut 4 bases from V and 3 bases from J, with 12 bases between. CDR1 and CDR2 from the germline V gene are ENHRY and SYGVKD. The CDR3 is 14 residues long. Worth noting for this clonotype: Its cognate antigen is unknown.

The chain combines TRBV10-3 with TRBJ1-2, with a possible D match to TRBD1 (5 bases). The sample consisted of blood. The sequence came from a man of 80 years or more in good health. The CDR3 loop reads CAISVLTADYGYTF. CDR3 DNA sequence: TGTGCCATCAGTGTCCTGACAGCGGACTATGGCTACACCTTC.